This TCR beta chain was obtained from a study of T cell repertoires in cytomegalovirus infection. Looking at the study overall: Based on public TCR beta signatures, there were indications of CMV infection and of a matching HLA type.

The V gene's germline CDR1 is MNHEY and CDR2 SVGEGT. There are 16 residues in the CDR3. Trimming took off 7 bases at V and 2 bases at J, with 19 bases between the two ends. TCRdb fed the reads into MiXCR, producing one record per CDR3 protein. The sample shows just under 550,000 distinct CDR3 sequences, 26% of them seen only once. General study findings and limits: Dominant in the ex vivo response were TCR beta clonotypes restricted by HLA-C and specific for CMV. Individuals carrying CMV plus the relevant HLA were identified by cumulative frequency of public TCR beta families.

As regards this clonotype: No antigen is known for it.

The receptor was derived from a human donor in good health (CMV status not recorded). Some clones in this sample may be carry-over from other donors' samples. Sample: PBMCs. The chain has TRBV6-2 or TRBV6-3 and TRBJ2-3, with D uncertain. The CDR3, as DNA: TGTGCCAGCATATCCCAGGAGCGTTGGCCCACAGATACGCAGTATTTT. Translated, it gives CASISQERWPTDTQYF.